A single T cell receptor (beta chain) is shown here with its context. Trimming removed 1 base at V and 11 bases at J, with 13 bases between. The CDR3 totals 13 residues. Germline V gene data show CDR1 as SGHTA and CDR2 as FQGNSA. How the authors handled the data: Cell counts per sample came from amplifying reference gene primers. TCRdb's copy holds only in-frame clones and misses some; the assay was immunoSEQ multiplex PCR. For V, J and clone size, that table is used; D and trimming come from the DNA. The profile shows tens of thousands of clones, 90% to 95% of them singletons. This sample was taken from a study of blood T cell repertoires in COVID-19. Overall study: In each case, the material was cDNA or gDNA derived from T cells, B-cell-depleted T cells, or PBMCs.

V usage is TRBV7-2 and J usage is TRBJ2-3; no clear D. The source is a man in his 70s with active COVID-19. The specimen sequenced was peripheral blood. CDR3 coding DNA: TGTGCCAGCAGCTTAGATTTCCAGCGTGAGCAGTATTTT. Protein product: CASSLDFQREQYF.